This T cell receptor (beta chain) appears in the sequencing data of a study of T-cell memory formation after mild COVID-19. As for the study in general: The study found TCR clusters largely donor specific.

Study findings and constraints: CD4/CD8 balance characterized clones contracting day 15 to 85, and CD4+ skew characterized later expanders.

There are many counts of this clonotype. Its antigen is still unknown. The CDR3 length is 17 residues. J gave up 0 bases and V 1 base, and 2 bases lay outside the gene matches. From germline, CDR1 is MGHRA and CDR2 YSYEKL. Via MiXCR, TCRdb re-called the 5' RACE reads, giving one row per CDR3 protein. The sample has 110,000 or so distinct CDR3 sequences; over 20% are singletons. V gene TRBV4-1 combines with J gene TRBJ2-2, with 10 bases identical to TRBD2. This TCR came from a man aged 18 to 30 who had mild COVID-19 (a few samples of this study predate the infection). Cell type and time point are not known. The material sequenced was PBMCs or a T cell subset sorted from them (not recorded which). In DNA form, the CDR3 reads TGCGCCAGCAGCCAAGCCGGACTAGCGGCGAACACCGGGGAGCTGTTTTTT. Residues: CASSQAGLAANTGELFF.